These T cell receptor beta chains were read from a single sample in a study of identical twins. In TCRdb, the 5' RACE reads were re-called with MiXCR into one record per CDR3 protein. The data hold around 500,000 distinct CDR3 sequences, with 14% observed a single time. This same sample was also part of a study on yellow fever vaccine responses in identical twins.

The sample consisted of CD4+ T cells sorted from blood. The receptors were gathered from a woman between 18 and 29 years old in good health. Both conserved end residues are trimmed from each CDR3.

J	V	CDR3
TRBJ2-7	TRBV29-1	SVGTSGSPY
TRBJ2-2	TRBV10-1	ASMTGDHTGELF
TRBJ2-2	TRBV20-1	SALRRAGELF
TRBJ2-3	TRBV20-1	SARDRLTDTQY
TRBJ2-2	TRBV5-8	ASSPGTVRTGELF
TRBJ2-1	TRBV7-6	ASSVAGGLYEQF
TRBJ2-3	TRBV12-3/TRBV12-4	ASSTRGRRTDTQY
TRBJ2-7	TRBV20-1	SARHRTSGTYEQY
TRBJ2-1	TRBV12-3/TRBV12-4	ASSSGADGHNEQF
TRBJ2-2	TRBV6-5	ASSYVGANTGELF
TRBJ1-5	TRBV28	ASRGSGGNQPQH
TRBJ2-1	TRBV2	ASSPEQRPTDEQF
TRBJ2-7	TRBV7-2	ASRTQGATSYEQY
TRBJ2-3	TRBV9	ASILFANTGPNRAKDTQY
TRBJ2-3	TRBV20-1	SARDSRGTDTQY
TRBJ1-1	TRBV28	ASSLPGVNTEAF
TRBJ2-5	TRBV12-5	ASGLSLDTTQY
TRBJ2-3	TRBV6-5	ASSYYRERGGSTDTQY
TRBJ2-1	TRBV7-8	ASSLLGQGYSEQF
TRBJ1-5	TRBV3-1	ASSPQIDHQPQH
TRBJ2-3	TRBV7-2	ASSLSRQNTDTQY
TRBJ2-1	TRBV11-2	ASSPHPTS
TRBJ2-7	TRBV5-4	ASSSQRREQY
TRBJ2-1	TRBV7-9	ASSHPYDGYNEQF
TRBJ2-2	TRBV19	ASSIGTGVTGELF
TRBJ2-5	TRBV20-1	SARAVDGRIQETQY
TRBJ2-1	TRBV7-8	ASSLESFAGLTYNEQF
TRBJ1-1	TRBV5-1	ASSLNSNTEAF
TRBJ2-5	TRBV15	ATSRDLPGETQY
TRBJ2-2	TRBV2	ASSEQGSTGELF
TRBJ2-4	TRBV12-3/TRBV12-4	ASSSGRAKNIQY
TRBJ2-1	TRBV6-2/TRBV6-3	ASNQLQGLGSYNEQF
TRBJ2-3	TRBV19	ASTWAGLGTDTQY
TRBJ2-1	TRBV2	ASSAGHGYNEQF
TRBJ2-5	TRBV5-1	ASSPNVPGQGWETQY
TRBJ2-1	TRBV21-1	ASSKKNQGPEQF
TRBJ2-7	TRBV5-1	ASSAGQAYEQY
TRBJ2-3	TRBV28	ASSSMGPSTDTQY
TRBJ2-3	TRBV20-1	SATPPGDTRFSTDTQY
TRBJ2-7	TRBV7-2	ASSKMTGALYEQY
TRBJ2-7	TRBV5-6	ASSVSGKQGYEQY